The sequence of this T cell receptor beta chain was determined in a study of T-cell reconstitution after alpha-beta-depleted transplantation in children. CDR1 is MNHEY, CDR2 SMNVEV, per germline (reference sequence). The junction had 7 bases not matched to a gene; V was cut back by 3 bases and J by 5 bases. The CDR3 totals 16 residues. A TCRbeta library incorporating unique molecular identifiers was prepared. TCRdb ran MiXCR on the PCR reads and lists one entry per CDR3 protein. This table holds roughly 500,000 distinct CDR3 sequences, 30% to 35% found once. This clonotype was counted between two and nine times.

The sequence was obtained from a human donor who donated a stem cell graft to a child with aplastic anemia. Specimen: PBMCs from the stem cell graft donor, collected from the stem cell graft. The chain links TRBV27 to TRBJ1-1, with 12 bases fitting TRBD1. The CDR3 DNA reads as TGTGCCAGCAGTTTCGGGGACAGGGGGCATGGGACTGAAGCTTTCTTT. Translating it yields CASSFGDRGHGTEAFF.